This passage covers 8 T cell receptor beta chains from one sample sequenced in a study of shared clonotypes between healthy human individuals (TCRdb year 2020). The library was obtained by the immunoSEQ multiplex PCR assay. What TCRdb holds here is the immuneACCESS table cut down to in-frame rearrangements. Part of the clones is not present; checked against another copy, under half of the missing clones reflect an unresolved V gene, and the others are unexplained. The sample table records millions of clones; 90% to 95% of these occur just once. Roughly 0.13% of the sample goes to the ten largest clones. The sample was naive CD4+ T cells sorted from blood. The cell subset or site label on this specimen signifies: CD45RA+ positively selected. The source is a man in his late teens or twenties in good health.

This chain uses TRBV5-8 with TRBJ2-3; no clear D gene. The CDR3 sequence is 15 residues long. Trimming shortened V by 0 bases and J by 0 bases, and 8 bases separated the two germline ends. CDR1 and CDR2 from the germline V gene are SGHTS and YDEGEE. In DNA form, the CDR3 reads TGTGCCAGCAGCTTGGTAATGACAAGCACAGATACGCAGTATTTT. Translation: CASSLVMTSTDTQYF. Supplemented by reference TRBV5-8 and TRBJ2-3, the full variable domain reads EAGVTQSPTHLIKTRGQQATLRCSPISGHTSVYWYQQALGLGLQFLLWYDEGEERNRGNFPPRFSGRQFPNYSSELNVNALELEDSALYLCASSLVMTSTDTQYFGPGTRLTVL.

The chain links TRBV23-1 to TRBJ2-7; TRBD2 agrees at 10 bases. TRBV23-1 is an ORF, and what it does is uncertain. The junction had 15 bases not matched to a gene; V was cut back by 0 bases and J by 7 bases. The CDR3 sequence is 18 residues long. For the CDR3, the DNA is TGCGCCAGCAGTCAATCTTCACTAGCGGGGAGGTCCTTCTGGGAGCAGTACTTC. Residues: CASSQSSLAGRSFWEQYF.

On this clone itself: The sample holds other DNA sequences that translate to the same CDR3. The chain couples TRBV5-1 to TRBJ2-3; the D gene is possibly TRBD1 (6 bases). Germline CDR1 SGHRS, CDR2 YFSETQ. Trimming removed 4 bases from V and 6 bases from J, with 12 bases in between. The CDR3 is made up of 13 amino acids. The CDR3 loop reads CASSPSTGDTQYF. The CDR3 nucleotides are TGCGCCAGCAGCCCCTCAACAGGGGATACGCAGTATTTT.

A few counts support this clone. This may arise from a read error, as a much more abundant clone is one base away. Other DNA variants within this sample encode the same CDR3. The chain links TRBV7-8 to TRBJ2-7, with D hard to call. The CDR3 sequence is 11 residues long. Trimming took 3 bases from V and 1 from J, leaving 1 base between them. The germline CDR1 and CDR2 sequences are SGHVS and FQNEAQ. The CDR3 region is CASSFSYEQYF. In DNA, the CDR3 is TGTGCCAGCAGCTTTTCCTACGAGCAGTACTTC. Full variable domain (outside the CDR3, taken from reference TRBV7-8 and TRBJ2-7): GAGVSQSPRYKVAKRGQDVALRCDPISGHVSLFWYQQALGQGPEFLTYFQNEAQLDKSGLPSDRFFAERPEGSVSTLKIQRTQQEDSAVYLCASSFSYEQYFGPGTRLTVT.

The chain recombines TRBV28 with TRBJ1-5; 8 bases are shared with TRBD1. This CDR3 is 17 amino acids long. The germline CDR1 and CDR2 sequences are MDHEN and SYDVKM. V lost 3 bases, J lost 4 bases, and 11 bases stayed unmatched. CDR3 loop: CASSLLTSGTGNQPQHF. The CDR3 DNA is TGTGCCAGCAGTTTGCTAACCTCCGGGACAGGTAATCAGCCCCAGCATTTT.

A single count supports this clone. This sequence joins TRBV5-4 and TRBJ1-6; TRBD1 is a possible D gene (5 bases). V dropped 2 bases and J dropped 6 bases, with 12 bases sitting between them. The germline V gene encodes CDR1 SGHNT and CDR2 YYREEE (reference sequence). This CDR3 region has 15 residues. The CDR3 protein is CASSFYGATNSPLHF. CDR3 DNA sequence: TGTGCCAGCAGCTTTTACGGGGCTACTAATTCACCCCTCCACTTT.

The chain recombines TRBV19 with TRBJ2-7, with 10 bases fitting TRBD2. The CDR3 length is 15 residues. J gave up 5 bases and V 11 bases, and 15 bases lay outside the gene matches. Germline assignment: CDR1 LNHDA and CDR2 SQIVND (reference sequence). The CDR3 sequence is CARAVASGSPDEQYF. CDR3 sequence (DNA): TGTGCCCGTGCTGTCGCTAGCGGGAGTCCCGACGAGCAGTACTTC.

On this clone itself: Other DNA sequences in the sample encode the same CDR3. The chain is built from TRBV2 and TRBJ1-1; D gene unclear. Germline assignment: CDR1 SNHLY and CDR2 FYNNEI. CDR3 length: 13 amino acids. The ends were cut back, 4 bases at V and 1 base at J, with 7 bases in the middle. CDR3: CASSALPNTEAFF. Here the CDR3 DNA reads TGTGCCAGCAGTGCACTGCCGAACACTGAAGCTTTCTTT.